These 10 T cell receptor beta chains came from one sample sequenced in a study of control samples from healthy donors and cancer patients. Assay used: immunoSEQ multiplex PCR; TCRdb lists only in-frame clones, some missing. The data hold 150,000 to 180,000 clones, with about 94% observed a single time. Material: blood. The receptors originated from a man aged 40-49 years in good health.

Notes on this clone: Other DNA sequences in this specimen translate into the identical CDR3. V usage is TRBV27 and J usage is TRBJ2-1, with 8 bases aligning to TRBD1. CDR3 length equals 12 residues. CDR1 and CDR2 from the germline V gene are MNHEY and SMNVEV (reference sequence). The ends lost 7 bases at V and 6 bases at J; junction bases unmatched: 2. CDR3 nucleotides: TGTGCCAGCACCGACAGGGGCAATGAGCAGTTCTTC. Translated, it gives CASTDRGNEQFF.

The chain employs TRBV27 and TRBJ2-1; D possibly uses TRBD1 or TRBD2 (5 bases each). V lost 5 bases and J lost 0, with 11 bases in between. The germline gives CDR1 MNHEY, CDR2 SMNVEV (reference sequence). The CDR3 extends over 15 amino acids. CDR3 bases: TGTGCCAGCAGTGACGGGACCACCTCCTACAATGAGCAGTTCTTC. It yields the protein CASSDGTTSYNEQFF.

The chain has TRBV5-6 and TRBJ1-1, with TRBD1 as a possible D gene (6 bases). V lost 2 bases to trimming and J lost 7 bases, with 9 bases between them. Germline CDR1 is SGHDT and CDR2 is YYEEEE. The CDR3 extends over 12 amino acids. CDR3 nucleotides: TGTGCCAGCAGCTTAGGGGGTATTGAAGCTTTCTTT. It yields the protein CASSLGGIEAFF.

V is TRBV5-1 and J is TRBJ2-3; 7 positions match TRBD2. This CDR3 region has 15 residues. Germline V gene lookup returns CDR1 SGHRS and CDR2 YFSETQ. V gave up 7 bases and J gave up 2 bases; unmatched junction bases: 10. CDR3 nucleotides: TGCGCCAGCGCCGGGACGGGGGGATCCACAGATACGCAGTATTTT. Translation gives CASAGTGGSTDTQYF.

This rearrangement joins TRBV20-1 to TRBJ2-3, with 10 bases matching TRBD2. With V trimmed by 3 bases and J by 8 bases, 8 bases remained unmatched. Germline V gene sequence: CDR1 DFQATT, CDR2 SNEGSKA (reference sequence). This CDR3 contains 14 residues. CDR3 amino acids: CSASRLAGQGTQYF. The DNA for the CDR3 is TGCAGTGCTAGTAGACTAGCGGGTCAGGGTACGCAGTATTTT.

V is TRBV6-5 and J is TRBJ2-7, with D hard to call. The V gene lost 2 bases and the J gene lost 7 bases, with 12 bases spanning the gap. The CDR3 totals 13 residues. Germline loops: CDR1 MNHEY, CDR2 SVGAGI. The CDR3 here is CASSYHPLGEQYF. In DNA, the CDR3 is TGTGCCAGCAGTTACCACCCTTTGGGGGAGCAGTACTTC.

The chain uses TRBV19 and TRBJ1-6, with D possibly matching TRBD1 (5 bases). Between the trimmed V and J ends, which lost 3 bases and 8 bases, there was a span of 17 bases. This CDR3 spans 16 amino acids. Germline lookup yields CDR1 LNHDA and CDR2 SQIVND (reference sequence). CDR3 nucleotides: TGTGCCAGTAGTATTGGGGCCGGAGCGTGGGATTCACCCCTCCACTTT. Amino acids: CASSIGAGAWDSPLHF.

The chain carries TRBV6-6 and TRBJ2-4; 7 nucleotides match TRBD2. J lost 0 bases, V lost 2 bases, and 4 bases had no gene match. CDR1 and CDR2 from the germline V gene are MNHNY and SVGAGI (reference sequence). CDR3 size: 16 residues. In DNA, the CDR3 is TGTGCCAGCAGTTACAGCGGGACTAAAGCCAAAAACATTCAGTACTTC. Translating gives CASSYSGTKAKNIQYF.

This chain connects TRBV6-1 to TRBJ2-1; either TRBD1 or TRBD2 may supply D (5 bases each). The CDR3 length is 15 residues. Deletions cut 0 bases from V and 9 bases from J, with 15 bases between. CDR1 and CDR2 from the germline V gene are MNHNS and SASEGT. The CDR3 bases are TGTGCCAGCAGTGAAGCGCCCGGTTACGGGACTGAGCAGTTCTTC. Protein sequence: CASSEAPGYGTEQFF.

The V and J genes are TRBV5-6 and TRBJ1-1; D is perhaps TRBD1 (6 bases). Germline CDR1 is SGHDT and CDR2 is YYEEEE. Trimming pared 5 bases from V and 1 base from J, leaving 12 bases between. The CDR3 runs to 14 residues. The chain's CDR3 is CASREDRQNTEAFF. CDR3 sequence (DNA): TGTGCCAGCAGAGAGGACAGACAGAACACTGAAGCTTTCTTT.